The text below deals with one T cell receptor beta chain. This sample was included in a study of blood T cell repertoires in COVID-19. In the study overall: Specimens from acute and convalescent COVID-19 originated in the United States, Italy and Spain. Sources were T cells, B-cell-depleted T cells, or PBMCs; the material itself was cDNA or gDNA.

Original processing notes: The authors estimated nucleated cell counts from reference gene primer amplification. Profiling relied on immunoSEQ multiplex PCR, and the TCRdb table lists in-frame clones only, not all of them. The V and J calls and clone size were taken over from that table, and D and trimming were inferred from the DNA. The data hold about 480,000 clones, with 85% to 90% observed a single time. Followed over time, Seattle patients had been enrolled while infection was active. There are 14 residues in the CDR3. V was cut by 0 bases and J by 8 bases, with 14 bases left in between. Looked up from germline, CDR1 is SGHRS and CDR2 is YFSETQ.

Sequences were obtained from peripheral blood. V usage is TRBV5-1 and J usage is TRBJ1-2; tentative D call: TRBD1 (5 bases). The clonotype comes from a man aged 18 to 29 with COVID-19, enrolled during active disease. The CDR3, as DNA: TGCGCCAGCAGCTTGGTTCCAGGGTCGGAGGGCTACACCTTC. Translation gives CASSLVPGSEGYTF.